This T cell receptor beta chain was recovered during a study of blood T cells in healthy people across ages. Notes on the study in general: Long-lived donors carried more naive CD4+ cells and greater diversity than aged donors.

Trimming cost V 3 bases and J 6 bases, with 13 bases left between them. This CDR3 has 14 amino acids. Together with a sample-barcoded 5' primer, a J-beta primer mix was included in a second PCR lasting about 7 to 12 cycles. Researchers report that a template-switch adaptor with 12 random nucleotides tagged each cDNA molecule. TCRdb itself ran the 5' RACE reads through MiXCR, one entry per CDR3 protein. The profile shows some 790,000 distinct CDR3 sequences, 25% to 30% of them singletons. About this clonotype: The target antigen is unknown.

Donors each provided roughly 10 milliliters of peripheral blood. The receptor comes from a woman older than 75 in good health. The chain combines TRBV12-3 or TRBV12-4 with TRBJ2-3, with D perhaps assigned TRBD1 or TRBD2 (5 bases each). The sample was blood. CDR3 in DNA: TGTGCCAGCAGTTTCTTGCAGGGAGAGGATACGCAGTATTTT. Its protein product is CASSFLQGEDTQYF.